The 21 T cell receptor beta chains reported below all come from one sample, sequenced in a study of blood T cells in healthy people across ages. Sample-barcoded 5' priming and a J-beta primer mix drove a second PCR of roughly 7 to 11 cycles. TCRdb fed the 5' RACE reads into MiXCR, producing one record per CDR3 protein. Here the sample spans 600,000 to 1,000,000 distinct CDR3 sequences, roughly 25% being singletons. The same data also went into a second study, on T cells of mothers and their children.

The material sequenced was blood. The receptors were sampled from a boy younger than 18 in good health.

The V and J genes are TRBV15 and TRBJ2-4; D gene ambiguous. Germline lookup yields CDR1 LNHNV and CDR2 YYDKDF (reference sequence). Trimming removed 6 bases at V and 1 base at J, with 4 bases between. The CDR3 runs to 12 residues. The DNA for the CDR3 is TGTGCCACCAGGGGGGCCAAAAACATTCAGTACTTC. Translating gives CATRGAKNIQYF.

This clonotype has only a few counts. The V and J genes are TRBV6-2 or TRBV6-3 and TRBJ1-2, with 8 bases lining up with TRBD1. CDR3 length equals 14 residues. The germline CDR1 and CDR2 sequences are MNHEY and SVGEGT. The junction had 11 bases not matched to a gene; V was cut back by 6 bases and J by 8 bases. Here the CDR3 DNA reads TGTGCCAGCAGGGCTGTTGGACAGGGCGGAGGCTACACCTTC. Translating gives CASRAVGQGGGYTF.

Only a few counts were recorded for this clonotype. This rearrangement joins TRBV20-1 to TRBJ2-7; D gene ambiguous. The J call may be in error: the DNA end matches TRBJ2-1 better. Germline CDR1 reads DFQATT; CDR2 reads SNEGSKA (reference sequence). This CDR3 contains 15 residues. The CDR3 is CSARVDRYGTNEQFF. The CDR3 nucleotides are TGCAGTGCTAGAGTTGACCGGTACGGTACCAATGAGCAGTTCTTC.

The rearrangement links TRBV28 to TRBJ2-7; TRBD1 matches at 7 bases. The CDR3 totals 15 residues. Germline CDR1 and CDR2: MDHEN and SYDVKM. After removal of 5 bases from V and 3 bases from J, the junction contained 10 bases not matched to a gene. CDR3 bases: TGTGCCAGCAGTGAGGGGGCGGTTTCCTTCTACGAGCAGTACTTC. Translating gives CASSEGAVSFYEQYF.

This clonotype was recorded a few times. V gene TRBV28 combines with J gene TRBJ2-2, with 11 bases that match TRBD1. CDR3 length: 15 residues. CDR1 is MDHEN, CDR2 SYDVKM, per germline. Trimming cost V 7 bases and J 7 bases; bases outside gene matches: 8. CDR3 nucleotide sequence: TGTGCCAGCATCCCACGGGACAGGGGGATCGGGGAGCTGTTTTTT. Translating it yields CASIPRDRGIGELFF.

This clonotype turned up a few times. The chain has TRBV20-1 and TRBJ1-1, with 8 bases aligning to TRBD1. Losses at the gene ends were 0 bases for V and 4 bases for J; bases not matched to a gene: 7. This CDR3 has 15 residues. Germline-derived CDR1 and CDR2 are DFQATT and SNEGSKA (reference sequence). The CDR3 DNA sequence: TGCAGTGCTAGAGATCAGGGGGCGCGGGGCACTGAAGCTTTCTTT. This translates into CSARDQGARGTEAFF.

The CDR3 region is CSVGGTPRGSTDTQYF. CDR3 nucleotide sequence: TGCAGCGTTGGAGGAACCCCAAGGGGCAGCACAGATACGCAGTATTTT. The rearrangement joins TRBV29-1 to TRBJ2-3, with a tentative D call TRBD1 (5 bases). Trimming took 4 bases from V and 0 from J, leaving 17 bases between them. Germline CDR1 is SQVTM and CDR2 is ANQGSEA. There are 16 residues in the CDR3.

This rearrangement joins TRBV12-3 or TRBV12-4 to TRBJ2-5, with D perhaps TRBD2 (6 bases). CDR3 length equals 15 residues. V lost 5 bases and J 5 bases, leaving 18 bases between the germline ends. CDR3 in DNA: TGTGCCAGCAGTCCCCAGGCGGGGTCGACGGAGACCCAGTACTTC. Its translation is CASSPQAGSTETQYF.

This clonotype was observed a few times. This chain uses TRBV12-3 or TRBV12-4 with TRBJ2-7, with unresolved D. Trimming stripped 2 bases from V and 3 bases from J, with 11 bases between. The CDR3 runs 14 residues. The CDR3 spells CASSLPPGLYEQYF. In nucleotides, the CDR3 is TGTGCCAGCAGTTTACCCCCAGGTCTCTACGAGCAGTACTTC.

This clonotype was observed a handful of times. The chain carries TRBV24-1 and TRBJ2-3; the D gene is possibly TRBD1 (7 bases). CDR3 length: 16 amino acids. V was trimmed by 4 bases and J by 1 base, leaving 14 bases between them. Germline-derived CDR1 and CDR2 are KGHDR and SFDVKD. CDR3 sequence reads: CATSDPAGGRTDTQYF. CDR3 sequence (DNA): TGTGCCACCAGTGACCCAGCAGGGGGGCGCACAGATACGCAGTATTTT.

The rearrangement uses TRBV6-2 or TRBV6-3 and TRBJ1-5, with D uncertain. V lost 7 bases and J 3 bases, leaving 16 bases between the germline ends. Germline CDR1 MNHEY, CDR2 SVGEGT. This CDR3 is built from 15 residues. In DNA form, the CDR3 reads TGTGCCAGCACCACTTTCACAAACCTCAATCAGCCCCAGCATTTT. Its translation is CASTTFTNLNQPQHF.

J is TRBJ2-2 and V is TRBV24-1; no clear D gene. Per germline, CDR1 KGHDR and CDR2 SFDVKD. Trimming removed 0 bases from V and 2 bases from J, with 9 bases in between. The CDR3 loop spans 16 amino acids. The CDR3 DNA reads as TGTGCCACCAGTGATTTGGGGCCTGTCAACACCGGGGAGCTGTTTTTT. Translated, it gives CATSDLGPVNTGELFF.

This chain uses TRBV4-2 with TRBJ2-1; 7 nucleotides align to TRBD1. Losses at the gene ends were 1 base for V and 0 bases for J; bases not matched to a gene: 12. Germline CDR1 is LGHNA and CDR2 is YNFKEQ. This CDR3 has 19 amino acids. The CDR3 DNA sequence: TGTGCCAGCAGCCAAGCAACAGGGGCCGTGCTTAGCTCCTACAATGAGCAGTTCTTC. This translates into CASSQATGAVLSSYNEQFF.

The V call is TRBV28, the J call TRBJ2-4, with a tentative D call TRBD1 (6 bases). The CDR3 loop spans 15 amino acids. Deletions cut 5 bases from V and 3 bases from J, with 14 bases between. Germline CDR1 reads MDHEN; CDR2 reads SYDVKM. CDR3 in amino acids: CASSLQQGSKNIQYF. The CDR3 DNA sequence: TGTGCCAGCAGTCTACAACAGGGTAGCAAAAACATTCAGTACTTC.

The V gene is TRBV5-5, the J gene TRBJ2-5; D not certain. Germline CDR1 SGHKS, CDR2 YYEKEE (reference sequence). V lost 0 bases and J 4 bases, leaving 16 bases between the germline ends. This CDR3 region has 16 residues. CDR3 residues: CASSLVGTTGTETQYF. The CDR3 nucleotides are TGTGCCAGCAGCTTGGTGGGTACGACGGGTACAGAGACCCAGTACTTC.

This clonotype has just a few counts. The rearrangement joins TRBV28 to TRBJ2-3; no definite D call. The V gene's germline CDR1 is MDHEN and CDR2 SYDVKM. The CDR3 spans 15 residues. Trimming took 3 bases from V and 5 from J, leaving 15 bases between them. CDR3 nucleotide sequence: TGTGCCAGCAGTTTTTCAAGCAGTGGCGGAGATACGCAGTATTTT. Its protein product is CASSFSSSGGDTQYF. The full variable domain, completed using reference TRBV28 and TRBJ2-3, is DVKVTQSSRYLVKRTGEKVFLECVQDMDHENMFWYRQDPGLGLRLIYFSYDVKMKEKGDIPEGYSVSREKKERFSLILESASTNQTSMYLCASSFSSSGGDTQYFGPGTRLTVL.

This clonotype has more than one count but fewer than ten. The J gene is TRBJ2-5, the V gene TRBV4-3, with D unclear. This CDR3 comprises 13 residues. The V end lost 3 bases, the J end lost 6 bases, and 11 bases lay between the germline ends. The germline V gene has CDR1 LGHNA and CDR2 YSLEER. Here the CDR3 reads CASSQQLEKTQYF. Here the CDR3 DNA reads TGCGCCAGCAGCCAGCAACTTGAGAAGACCCAGTACTTC.

V is TRBV20-1 and J is TRBJ2-5; TRBD2 matches at 8 bases. Matching the DNA end better, TRBJ2-7 makes the J call doubtful. There are 15 residues in the CDR3. Germline V lookup: CDR1 DFQATT, CDR2 SNEGSKA (reference sequence). CDR3 nucleotide sequence: TGCAGTGCTAGAGAGAGCGGGAGCGGCTCCTACGAGCAGTACTTC. Residues: CSARESGSGSYEQYF.

Only a few counts were recorded for this clonotype. The chain joins TRBV7-9 to TRBJ1-3; D perhaps matches TRBD1 (5 bases). From germline, CDR1 is SEHNR and CDR2 FQNEAQ (reference sequence). The V end lost 3 bases, the J end lost 0 bases, and 12 bases lay between the germline ends. The CDR3 loop spans 16 amino acids. The CDR3 is CASSFKADSSGNTIYF. The DNA of the CDR3 is TGTGCCAGCAGCTTTAAAGCCGACAGCTCTGGAAACACCATATATTTT.

The CDR3 region is CASRLKRVETGELFF. As DNA, the CDR3 is TGTGCCAGCAGACTAAAAAGGGTGGAGACCGGGGAGCTGTTTTTT. V is TRBV28 and J is TRBJ2-2; D not certain. V dropped 6 bases and J dropped 5 bases, with 16 bases sitting between them. The CDR3 totals 15 residues. Germline values: CDR1 MDHEN, CDR2 SYDVKM.

The table lists this clonotype with a few counts. The chain uses TRBV20-1 and TRBJ2-5; D is perhaps TRBD2 (6 bases). The J call may be mistaken, given a closer DNA end match to TRBJ2-1. CDR3 length: 15 residues. Germline V gene lookup returns CDR1 DFQATT and CDR2 SNEGSKA (reference sequence). CDR3 protein: CSARAFGGTYNEQFF. In DNA form, the CDR3 reads TGCAGTGCTAGAGCTTTTGGGGGGACCTACAATGAGCAGTTCTTC.